Each of the 32 T cell receptor beta chains below was sequenced from the same sample in a study of control samples from healthy donors and cancer patients. The method was immunoSEQ multiplex PCR; TCRdb's version includes in-frame clones alone and lacks a portion of them. In the table there are about 130,000 clones, about 95% of which are singletons. Sequenced sample: PBMCs. The receptors stem from a man aged 55 to 69 with colorectal cancer.

This rearrangement joins TRBV5-1 to TRBJ1-5; a possible D gene is TRBD1 (6 bases). Germline lookup yields CDR1 SGHRS and CDR2 YFSETQ. Trimming removed 1 base at V and 7 bases at J, with 15 bases between. The CDR3 runs to 15 residues. CDR3 in DNA: TGCGCCAGCAGCTTGTTGGGCAGGGGTGGCCAGCCCCAGCATTTT. This translates into CASSLLGRGGQPQHF.

This chain joins TRBV5-1 and TRBJ2-3; 10 nucleotides align to TRBD1. The CDR3 length is 15 residues. V shed 4 bases and J 7 bases; nucleotides not matched to a gene: 9. Germline assignment: CDR1 SGHRS and CDR2 YFSETQ. This CDR3 is CASSAGTGEMNTQYF. The CDR3 DNA reads TGCGCCAGCAGCGCGGGGACAGGGGAAATGAATACGCAGTATTTT.

The chain recombines TRBV2 with TRBJ1-6; no firm D call. Germline lookup yields CDR1 SNHLY and CDR2 FYNNEI. V shed 0 bases and J shed 14 bases, with 14 bases lying between them. The CDR3 loop spans 14 amino acids. As DNA, the CDR3 is TGTGCCAGCAGTGAAGCGCCCGCGTTTCAATCCCTCCACTTT. This translates into CASSEAPAFQSLHF.

This rearrangement joins TRBV28 to TRBJ1-1; maybe TRBD1 (6 bases). Germline V gene data show CDR1 as MDHEN and CDR2 as SYDVKM. V was shortened by 2 bases and J by 6 bases, with 13 bases between the two germline ends. The CDR3 contains 14 residues. DNA for the CDR3: TGTGCCAGCAGTTTAGAAAGGGGGTTCGCTGAAGCTTTCTTT. Translated, it gives CASSLERGFAEAFF.

This clone was detected once. This chain links TRBV19 with TRBJ2-6; the D is unclear. Trimming stripped 3 bases from V and 4 bases from J, with 10 bases between. Germline-derived CDR1 and CDR2 are LNHDA and SQIVND (reference sequence). There are 15 residues in the CDR3. The CDR3 loop is CASSIRAIGANVLTF. For the CDR3, the DNA is TGTGCCAGTAGTATCCGGGCGATAGGGGCCAACGTCCTGACTTTC.

Concerning this clone: A read error may produce the germline difference seen at one junction end. This chain links TRBV7-2 with TRBJ1-2; D gene uncertain. The CDR3 is 16 amino acids. CDR1 and CDR2 from the germline V gene are SGHTA and FQGNSA. CDR3 protein: CASSLAGLGINYGYTF. In DNA form, the CDR3 reads TGTGCCAGCAGCCTAGCCGGTCTAGGTATTAACTATGGCTACACCTTC. Full variable domain (rest looked up from reference TRBV7-2 and TRBJ1-2): GAGVSQSPSNKVTEKGKDVELRCDPISGHTALYWYRQSLGQGLEFLIYFQGNSAPDKSGLPSDRFSAERTGGSVSTLTIQRTQQEDSAVYLCASSLAGLGINYGYTFGSGTRLTVV.

There are a few counts of this clone. The V and J genes are TRBV5-6 and TRBJ2-1; D is possibly TRBD1 (5 bases). The CDR3 covers 11 residues. Between the trimmed V and J ends, which lost 2 bases and 8 bases, there was a span of 5 bases. Per the germline V gene, CDR1 is SGHDT and CDR2 is YYEEEE. CDR3 nucleotides: TGTGCCAGCAGCTTACAGGATGAGCAGTTCTTC. Its translation is CASSLQDEQFF.

The J gene is TRBJ2-7, the V gene TRBV7-8; 8 nucleotides line up with TRBD1. Per germline, CDR1 SGHVS and CDR2 FQNEAQ. V shed 5 bases and J 2 bases; nucleotides not matched to a gene: 11. This CDR3 is built from 16 residues. The CDR3: CASSTHTGTGAYEQYF. CDR3 DNA sequence: TGTGCCAGCAGCACCCACACCGGGACAGGAGCCTACGAGCAGTACTTC.

V gene TRBV18 combines with J gene TRBJ1-2, with 9 bases aligning to TRBD1. This CDR3 is 16 amino acids long. Germline trimming cut 3 bases from V and 8 bases from J; bases unmatched to any gene: 13. Germline V gives CDR1 KGHSH, CDR2 LQKENI. The CDR3 spells CASSPSGTGLNGGYTF. In DNA form, the CDR3 reads TGTGCCAGCTCACCCTCCGGGACAGGGCTCAATGGGGGCTACACCTTC.

The chain uses TRBV6-4 and TRBJ2-7, with 10 bases fitting TRBD1. The CDR3 runs 13 residues. The trim removed 8 bases at V and 5 bases at J, leaving 6 bases unmatched. Per germline, CDR1 MRHNA and CDR2 SNTAGT. The CDR3 DNA reads TGTGCCAGCCTCGGGACAGGGGACCACGAGCAGTACTTC. Translated: CASLGTGDHEQYF.

The chain carries TRBV19 and TRBJ2-2; TRBD1 agrees at 11 bases. Losses at the gene ends were 5 bases for V and 7 bases for J; bases not matched to a gene: 6. Germline V gene lookup returns CDR1 LNHDA and CDR2 SQIVND (reference sequence). The CDR3 has 15 amino acids. The CDR3 bases are TGTGCCAGTAGTTTGGACAGGGGGCGAGACGGGGAGCTGTTTTTT. It encodes CASSLDRGRDGELFF.

This chain links TRBV12-3 or TRBV12-4 with TRBJ2-7; D not certain. V lost 6 bases and J 6 bases, leaving 12 bases between the germline ends. The CDR3 length is 12 residues. The CDR3 sequence is CASRPARGEQYF. The CDR3, as DNA: TGTGCCAGCAGACCCGCCCGAGGCGAGCAGTACTTC.

This chain joins TRBV12-5 and TRBJ2-2; D is undetermined. Germline loops: CDR1 LGHNT, CDR2 FRNRAP. V lost 1 base to trimming and J lost 0 bases, with 3 bases between them. The CDR3 runs 14 residues. The CDR3 nucleotides read TGTGCTAGTGGTTTGGCGCCGAACACCGGGGAGCTGTTTTTT. This sequence encodes CASGLAPNTGELFF.

V and J are TRBV6-6 and TRBJ1-4; weak D call: TRBD1 (5 bases). Trimming left V 2 bases short and J 7 bases short, with 14 bases between. Per germline, CDR1 MNHNY and CDR2 SVGAGI (reference sequence). The CDR3 sequence is 15 residues long. The CDR3: CASSYEGGDGEKLFF. Here the CDR3 DNA reads TGTGCCAGCAGTTACGAGGGAGGGGACGGTGAAAAACTGTTTTTT.

Note on this clone: One end of the junction varies from germline; a read error may be responsible. The chain carries TRBV7-2 and TRBJ2-1; D uncertain. CDR1 and CDR2 (germline): SGHTA, FQGNSA. This CDR3 is built from 15 residues. The CDR3 protein is CVSSFPSLGRDEQFF. DNA of the CDR3: TGTGTCAGCAGCTTCCCGTCACTGGGTCGGGATGAGCAGTTCTTC.

The chain is built from TRBV4-1 and TRBJ2-4; D gene ambiguous. The CDR3 runs to 14 residues. Between the trimmed V and J ends, which lost 2 bases and 8 bases, there was a span of 13 bases. Germline assignment: CDR1 MGHRA and CDR2 YSYEKL. Here the CDR3 DNA reads TGCGCCAGCAGCCAATTCCCCACTCGGGACATTCAGTACTTC. Residues: CASSQFPTRDIQYF.

The chain employs TRBV7-9 and TRBJ1-2, with D perhaps matching TRBD1 (5 bases). The CDR3 runs 16 residues. Trimming stripped 1 base from V and 6 bases from J, with 18 bases between. CDR1 and CDR2 (germline): SEHNR, FQNEAQ (reference sequence). This CDR3 is CASSLDLQVNHHGYTF. The DNA for the CDR3 is TGTGCCAGCAGCTTAGATCTACAGGTGAATCACCATGGCTACACCTTC.

The chain combines TRBV6-6 with TRBJ2-5; 8 nucleotides match TRBD1. CDR3 length equals 15 residues. V was pared by 8 bases and J by 5 bases, with 13 bases of the junction left unmatched. Germline CDR1 and CDR2: MNHNY and SVGAGI (reference sequence). The chain's CDR3 is CASEASGTGAETQYF. For the CDR3, the DNA is TGTGCCAGCGAAGCCTCGGGGACAGGCGCGGAGACCCAGTACTTC.

The chain recombines TRBV29-1 with TRBJ2-3; D uncertain. This CDR3 is built from 15 residues. CDR1 and CDR2 from the germline V gene are SQVTM and ANQGSEA. The ends were cut back, 0 bases at V and 1 base at J, with 11 bases in the middle. The CDR3, as DNA: TGCAGCGTTGAAGAAAAAGGCAGACGCACAGATACGCAGTATTTT. Translation: CSVEEKGRRTDTQYF.

V and J are TRBV28 and TRBJ1-6; D is unclear. V was clipped by 6 bases and J by 9 bases, with 9 bases between them. Germline CDR1 and CDR2: MDHEN and SYDVKM. The CDR3 sequence is 12 residues long. CDR3: CASRTTGSPLHF. In DNA form, the CDR3 reads TGTGCCAGCAGGACGACTGGTTCACCCCTCCACTTT.

This chain connects TRBV29-1 to TRBJ1-1; D remains ambiguous. V lost 6 bases and J 7 bases, leaving 12 bases between the germline ends. CDR1 SQVTM and CDR2 ANQGSEA come from the germline V gene. The CDR3 length is 11 residues. The CDR3 DNA is TGCAGCGTCCTTGCTTATCTTGAAGCTTTCTTT. Protein product: CSVLAYLEAFF.

This sequence joins TRBV20-1 and TRBJ2-1; no reliable D call. This CDR3 is built from 11 residues. Trimming took 3 bases from V and 7 from J, leaving 7 bases between them. In germline, CDR1 is DFQATT, CDR2 SNEGSKA (reference sequence). CDR3 in amino acids: CSASPRNEQFF. The CDR3 bases are TGCAGTGCTAGTCCCAGGAATGAGCAGTTCTTC.

The rearrangement joins TRBV5-1 to TRBJ1-2; 9 positions match TRBD1. Germline V lookup: CDR1 SGHRS, CDR2 YFSETQ. The CDR3 sequence is 14 residues long. V trimming: 3 bases; J trimming: 3 bases; junction bases outside the gene matches: 3. The CDR3 loop reads CASSSQGAYYGYTF. The CDR3 coding sequence is TGCGCCAGCAGCTCACAGGGGGCTTACTATGGCTACACCTTC.

CDR3: CASSQAGSNEKLFF. CDR3 sequence (DNA): TGTGCCAGCAGCCAAGCAGGGTCTAATGAAAAACTGTTTTTT. The chain employs TRBV4-2 and TRBJ1-4, with D possibly matching TRBD1 (5 bases). The V gene's germline CDR1 is LGHNA and CDR2 YNFKEQ. The V end was cut by 1 base, the J end by 3 bases, with 6 bases between. The CDR3 extends over 14 amino acids.

This clone was seen just once. The chain employs TRBV2 and TRBJ1-5, with 7 bases aligning to TRBD1. The CDR3 sequence is 15 residues long. Germline loops: CDR1 SNHLY, CDR2 FYNNEI. The junction had 4 bases not matched to a gene; V was cut back by 5 bases and J by 0 bases. CDR3 residues: CASSITGDSNQPQHF. As DNA, the CDR3 is TGTGCCAGCAGTATAACAGGGGATAGCAATCAGCCCCAGCATTTT.

The rearrangement links TRBV3-1 (or the pseudogene TRBV3-2) to TRBJ1-3; D uncertain. This CDR3 spans 15 amino acids. Germline V gene sequence: CDR1 LGHDT, CDR2 YNNKEL (reference sequence). With 2 bases removed from V and 0 bases from J, the gap between germline ends came to 8 bases. For the CDR3, the DNA is TGTGCCAGCAGCCAATTTGGGTACTCTGGAAACACCATATATTTT. Its protein is CASSQFGYSGNTIYF.

The chain is built from TRBV7-8 and TRBJ1-5, with D perhaps TRBD1 (6 bases). This CDR3 is 14 amino acids long. Trimming took 11 bases from V and 2 from J, leaving 16 bases between them. The germline CDR1 and CDR2 sequences are SGHVS and FQNEAQ. The CDR3 DNA reads TGTGCCGGGGGGGACATAAGGGGCAATCAGCCCCAGCATTTT. Protein: CAGGDIRGNQPQHF.

V usage is TRBV6-1 and J usage is TRBJ2-5; a weak D match, TRBD1 (5 bases). V lost 6 bases, J lost 4 bases, and 15 bases lay in between. The CDR3 has 14 residues. The germline V gene encodes CDR1 MNHNS and CDR2 SASEGT. The CDR3 coding sequence is TGTGCCAGCAGGAGACGGGCTACAGGAGAGACCCAGTACTTC. Its translation: CASRRRATGETQYF.

This chain uses TRBV15 with TRBJ2-3, with D perhaps TRBD1 (6 bases). V shed 2 bases and J shed 2 bases, with 8 bases lying between them. The CDR3 extends over 14 amino acids. Per germline, CDR1 LNHNV and CDR2 YYDKDF (reference sequence). The CDR3 DNA reads as TGTGCCACCAGCAGACAGGGGTACACAGATACGCAGTATTTT. Protein: CATSRQGYTDTQYF.

The V call is TRBV6-2 or TRBV6-3, the J call TRBJ2-7; 12 nucleotides match TRBD2. CDR1 is MNHEY, CDR2 SVGEGT, per germline. CDR3 length equals 15 residues. J gave up 4 bases and V 4 bases, and 5 bases lay outside the gene matches. CDR3 coding DNA: TGTGCCAGCAGTTTGGGACTAGCGGGTCTTTACGAGCAGTACTTC. Translation gives CASSLGLAGLYEQYF.

CDR3 in amino acids: CASSVAESYEQYF. CDR3 nucleotide sequence: TGTGCCAGCAGCGTAGCCGAGTCCTACGAGCAGTACTTC. The chain has TRBV9 and TRBJ2-7; D not resolved. Germline CDR1 and CDR2: SGDLS and YYNGEE. The CDR3 sequence is 13 residues long. With 0 bases removed from V and 1 base from J, the gap between germline ends came to 5 bases.

The V call is TRBV6-5, the J call TRBJ1-5; D not certain. The CDR3 spans 14 residues. Trimming took off 6 bases at V and 5 bases at J, with 14 bases between the two ends. Per germline, CDR1 MNHEY and CDR2 SVGAGI. Written as DNA, the CDR3 is TGTGCCAGCAGCCCCCCCGGGCGTGATCAGCCCCAGCATTTT. Its translation: CASSPPGRDQPQHF.